The 15 T cell receptor beta chains given below trace back to one sample, sequenced in a study of monozygotic twins with inflammatory bowel disease. One entry per CDR3 protein, without DNA, is what TCRdb gives after re-calling the 5' RACE reads. The sample table sets out some 160,000 distinct CDR3 sequences. The sequencing sample was made of blood. The receptors here all came from a human donor with ulcerative colitis or Crohn's disease, or a healthy co-twin of an affected twin (not recorded which).

This CDR3 is CASSEERAWHRLEQYF. The V and J genes are TRBV6-1 and TRBJ2-7. Germline V lookup: CDR1 MNHNS, CDR2 SASEGT. CDR3 size: 16 residues.

The V call is TRBV5-8, the J call TRBJ2-7; checking the TCRdb D call of TRBD1 is not possible without DNA. Germline-derived CDR1 and CDR2 are SGHTS and YDEGEE. The CDR3 is made up of 13 amino acids. CDR3 region: CASMRDRGYEQYF.

V is TRBV7-2 and J is TRBJ1-2; TCRdb outputs TRBD1, but without DNA this stays unchecked. CDR3 length: 15 residues. The V gene's germline CDR1 is SGHTA and CDR2 FQGNSA. Here the CDR3 reads CASSLVRGPNYGYTF.

The chain links TRBV6-5 to TRBJ2-2. Per the germline V gene, CDR1 is MNHEY and CDR2 is SVGAGI. The CDR3 spans 15 residues. CDR3 protein: CASSNRQLNTGELFF.

The genes are TRBV7-3 and TRBJ1-2. Per germline, CDR1 SGHTA and CDR2 FQGTGA. The CDR3 is 13 amino acids. CDR3 region: CASSLTGESGYTF. The full variable domain, its missing parts supplied by reference TRBV7-3 and TRBJ1-2, is GAGVSQTPSNKVTEKGKYVELRCDPISGHTALYWYRQSLGQGPEFLIYFQGTGAADDSGLPNDRFFAVRPEGSVSTLKIQRTERGDSAVYLCASSLTGESGYTFGSGTRLTVV.

V gene TRBV6-1 combines with J gene TRBJ2-1; the D gene TCRdb calls, TRBD1, cannot be checked with no DNA. CDR1 is MNHNS and CDR2 is SASEGT in the germline V gene. The CDR3 spans 14 residues. This chain's CDR3 is CASIRVLSGNEQFF.

The chain combines TRBV20-1 with TRBJ2-3. Germline CDR1 reads DFQATT; CDR2 reads SNEGSKA (reference sequence). The CDR3 spans 14 residues. CDR3 loop: CSARLEGLTDTQYF.

The chain uses TRBV12-3 or TRBV12-4 and TRBJ1-1; TCRdb picks TRBD1, but there is no DNA to check that call. The CDR3 runs to 13 residues. The CDR3 spells CASRRTGDTEAFF.

The chain has TRBV25-1 and TRBJ1-2; as DNA is missing, the TRBD1 call by TCRdb cannot be tested. Germline V lookup: CDR1 MGHDK, CDR2 SYGVNS. The CDR3 length is 13 residues. The CDR3: CASSEGGTYGYTF.

The chain combines TRBV12-3 or TRBV12-4 with TRBJ1-2; TCRdb designates TRBD1, a call that cannot be tested without DNA. CDR3 length equals 13 residues. CDR3 sequence: CASSMTGTGGYTF.

The genes are TRBV27 and TRBJ2-7; TCRdb's assignment of TRBD2 cannot be checked, as there is no DNA. In germline, CDR1 is MNHEY, CDR2 SMNVEV (reference sequence). The CDR3 contains 13 residues. CDR3: CASSWRDSYEQYF.

The chain is built from TRBV5-6 and TRBJ2-1. Germline V gene lookup returns CDR1 SGHDT and CDR2 YYEEEE. The CDR3 runs to 14 residues. This CDR3 is CASTLAGSYNEQFF.

V and J are TRBV11-2 and TRBJ1-1; TCRdb gives TRBD1 as the D gene, but with no DNA this cannot be confirmed. This CDR3 contains 15 residues. Germline V CDR1 and CDR2: SGHAT, FQNNGV. Here the CDR3 reads CASSLDGTGFTEAFF.

This sequence joins TRBV5-1 and TRBJ2-3; checking the TCRdb D call of TRBD1 is not possible without DNA. This CDR3 region has 15 residues. Germline assignment: CDR1 SGHRS and CDR2 YFSETQ. The CDR3 spells CASSLQGTSTDTQYF.

The V call is TRBV29-1, the J call TRBJ2-1; TCRdb returns TRBD2, unconfirmable since there is no DNA. Germline loops: CDR1 SQVTM, CDR2 ANQGSEA. This CDR3 spans 12 amino acids. The CDR3 sequence is CSVDLARNEQFF.